This TCR beta chain was recorded in a study of control samples from healthy donors and cancer patients. The repertoire was sequenced with immunoSEQ multiplex PCR; TCRdb's copy has only in-frame clones and lacks some. The table has around 90,000 clones, roughly 86% seen once. Germline V gene lookup returns CDR1 SEHNR and CDR2 FQNEAQ (reference sequence). Trimming stripped 5 bases from V and 4 bases from J, with 17 bases between. CDR3 length equals 16 residues. The chain couples TRBV7-9 to TRBJ2-2, with D perhaps being TRBD1 or TRBD2 (5 bases each). The sequence was obtained from a young man in good health. The sample consisted of blood. The CDR3 spells CASSVTGTTTTGELFF. CDR3 nucleotide sequence: TGTGCCAGCAGCGTAACCGGGACCACAACCACCGGGGAGCTGTTTTTT.